Shown below are 23 T cell receptor beta chains from a single sample sequenced in a study of blood T cells in healthy people across ages. Alongside a J-beta primer mix, a sample-barcoded 5' primer served in a second PCR lasting 7 to 11 cycles. TCRdb analysed the 5' RACE reads with MiXCR anew, one entry per CDR3 protein. Of about 1.8 million distinct CDR3 sequences listed, roughly 49% are singletons. The sample was blood. Receptors were obtained from a woman aged 40 to 50 in good health.

The chain carries TRBV12-3 or TRBV12-4 and TRBJ2-7, with a possible D match to TRBD1 (8 bases). The J call may be wrong; the DNA end is better matched by TRBJ2-5. This CDR3 region has 16 residues. In nucleotides, the CDR3 is TGTGCCAGCAGTCTCCGGACAGGGAGGGGGAGAGGGACCCAGTACTTC. Protein product: CASSLRTGRGRGTQYF.

This clonotype was observed a single time. The V and J genes are TRBV28 and TRBJ2-1, with D perhaps matching TRBD2 (5 bases). Germline V CDR1 and CDR2: MDHEN, SYDVKM. The CDR3 has 13 amino acids. Trimming pared 6 bases from V and 6 bases from J, leaving 12 bases between. CDR3 DNA sequence: TGTGCCAGCAGACCCCGTGGAGGCAATGAGCAGTTCTTC. It yields the protein CASRPRGGNEQFF.

The chain carries TRBV28 and TRBJ2-5; perhaps TRBD1 as D (6 bases). This CDR3 has 15 residues. Germline CDR1 MDHEN, CDR2 SYDVKM. V lost 6 bases to trimming and J lost 11 bases, with 25 bases between them. CDR3: CASRSPPGQGWEQYF. The CDR3 DNA reads as TGTGCCAGCAGGTCGCCACCGGGACAAGGATGGGAGCAGTACTTC.

Notes on this clonotype: A much larger clone is a single base away; this may be a read error. The chain has TRBV7-2 and TRBJ2-7; no firm D call. Germline V lookup: CDR1 SGHTA, CDR2 FQGNSA. The CDR3 is 12 residues long. CDR3 sequence reads: CACSLLRDEQYF. CDR3 DNA: TGTGCCTGCAGCTTATTACGGGACGAGCAGTACTTC.

This clonotype came up a few times. The chain couples TRBV6-2 or TRBV6-3 to TRBJ2-1, with 9 bases matching TRBD1. The CDR3 spans 16 residues. The junction had 11 bases not matched to a gene; V was cut back by 4 bases and J by 7 bases. Germline CDR1 and CDR2: MNHEY and SVGEGT. The CDR3 here is CASSSTDRGKGNEQFF. The CDR3, as DNA: TGTGCCAGCAGTTCGACGGACAGGGGAAAGGGAAATGAGCAGTTCTTC.

This clonotype has at least ten counts. The chain has TRBV4-3 and TRBJ2-3; 13 bases are a match to TRBD2. Germline CDR1 reads LGHNA; CDR2 reads YSLEER. This CDR3 region has 16 residues. The junction had 3 bases not matched to a gene; V was cut back by 2 bases and J by 4 bases. The CDR3 nucleotides read TGCGCCAGCAGCCAAACTAGCGGGGGGGGCTCAGATACGCAGTATTTT. This translates into CASSQTSGGGSDTQYF.

The chain uses TRBV6-2 or TRBV6-3 and TRBJ2-1; tentatively, D is TRBD2 (5 bases). The J call is doubtful: the DNA matches TRBJ2-7 better. The CDR3 runs 14 residues. Per germline, CDR1 MNHEY and CDR2 SVGEGT. The CDR3 DNA follows: TGTGCCAGCAGTTCCTCACGGGGAGTCAATGAGCAGTACTTC. It codes for CASSSSRGVNEQYF.

This clonotype was found a few times. The V call is TRBV9, the J call TRBJ2-5; D may match TRBD1 or TRBD2 (6 bases each). Germline V gives CDR1 SGDLS, CDR2 YYNGEE. The V end was cut by 0 bases, the J end by 1 base, with 13 bases between. The CDR3 runs 16 residues. CDR3 bases: TGTGCCAGCAGCGTAGGCGGAGGGGGTCCCCAAGAGACCCAGTACTTC. Translation: CASSVGGGGPQETQYF.

The chain recombines TRBV6-6 with TRBJ2-5; 9 positions agree with TRBD1. With the DNA end fitting TRBJ2-7 better, the J assignment may be wrong. This CDR3 has 13 residues. CDR1 and CDR2 from the germline V gene are MNHNY and SVGAGI (reference sequence). This chain's CDR3 is CASSGQGLYEQYF. CDR3 sequence (DNA): TGTGCCAGCAGCGGACAGGGGCTATACGAGCAGTACTTC.

The sample holds a few counts of this clonotype. The V and J genes are TRBV7-2 and TRBJ1-5, with D perhaps matching TRBD1 (6 bases). Trimming took off 1 base at V and 5 bases at J, with 9 bases between the two ends. The CDR3 length is 14 residues. In germline, CDR1 is SGHTA, CDR2 FQGNSA. CDR3 nucleotides: TGTGCCAGCAGCTTAGGGGACACCTATCAGCCCCAGCATTTT. Residues: CASSLGDTYQPQHF.

The rearrangement links TRBV4-3 to TRBJ1-2; TRBD1 agrees at 8 bases. J gave up 8 bases and V 2 bases, and 10 bases lay outside the gene matches. This CDR3 is built from 15 residues. Germline lookup yields CDR1 LGHNA and CDR2 YSLEER. The CDR3 region is CASSQSQGAVYGYTF. The CDR3, as DNA: TGCGCCAGCAGCCAATCCCAGGGGGCGGTTTACGGCTACACCTTC.

At least ten counts were recorded for this clonotype. The chain joins TRBV4-1 to TRBJ2-5; D tentatively fits TRBD1 or TRBD2 (5 bases each). Looked up from germline, CDR1 is MGHRA and CDR2 is YSYEKL. The CDR3 consists of 13 residues. Trimming stripped 5 bases from V and 3 bases from J, with 10 bases between. CDR3 nucleotides: TGCGCCAGCAGCTTTTTGGGGGAAGAGACCCAGTACTTC. Amino acid sequence: CASSFLGEETQYF.

The chain carries TRBV4-1 and TRBJ2-5, with 10 bases fitting TRBD2. CDR3 length: 16 amino acids. Germline V gene data show CDR1 as MGHRA and CDR2 as YSYEKL. The junction had 4 bases not matched to a gene; V was cut back by 1 base and J by 2 bases. CDR3 DNA sequence: TGCGCCAGCAGCCAAGTTAGCGGGGGGCCTCAAGAGACCCAGTACTTC. Its protein product is CASSQVSGGPQETQYF.

This clonotype has at least ten counts. The CDR3 bases are TGCGCCAGCAGCGGGATTCTCACAGATACGCAGTATTTT. As protein: CASSGILTDTQYF. V and J are TRBV4-3 and TRBJ2-3; D remains unclear. The ends were cut back, 5 bases at V and 2 bases at J, with 8 bases in the middle. CDR1 LGHNA and CDR2 YSLEER come from the germline V gene. This CDR3 contains 13 residues.

The V call is TRBV7-9, the J call TRBJ2-7; D tentatively reads TRBD1 or TRBD2 (5 bases each). Germline assignment: CDR1 SEHNR and CDR2 FQNEAQ (reference sequence). CDR3 length: 15 residues. V was clipped by 1 base and J by 3 bases, with 13 bases between them. CDR3 coding DNA: TGTGCCAGCAGCTTAGGGGACCTAATGTTCTACGAGCAGTACTTC. Translating gives CASSLGDLMFYEQYF.

This clonotype was picked up a small number of times. The chain combines TRBV7-2 with TRBJ2-3, with D unresolved. Germline V CDR1 and CDR2: SGHTA, FQGNSA. CDR3 length equals 14 residues. Trimming removed 5 bases at V and 4 bases at J, with 13 bases between. As DNA, the CDR3 is TGTGCCAGCAGCCCAAGCTCTTATCCAGATACGCAGTATTTT. It is translated as CASSPSSYPDTQYF.

Regarding this clonotype: One base away lies a much larger clone, so this may be a sequencing read error. CDR3 in amino acids: CSVGDTSYGQYF. The DNA of the CDR3 is TGCAGCGTTGGGGACACCTCCTACGGGCAGTACTTC. The V gene is TRBV29-1, the J gene TRBJ2-7, with D maybe TRBD1 (6 bases). Germline V gene sequence: CDR1 SQVTM, CDR2 ANQGSEA. The CDR3 has 12 amino acids.

The V call is TRBV4-3, the J call TRBJ2-1, with TRBD2 matching 8 bases. This CDR3 spans 16 amino acids. Germline values: CDR1 LGHNA, CDR2 YSLEER. J was trimmed by 3 bases and V by 4 bases; bases with no gene match: 8. Here the CDR3 reads CASSRGSGGDYNEQFF. In DNA, the CDR3 is TGCGCCAGCAGCCGGGGGAGCGGGGGAGACTACAATGAGCAGTTCTTC.

The gene calls are TRBV15 and TRBJ2-1; D might be TRBD1 (6 bases). With 2 bases removed from V and 0 bases from J, the gap between germline ends came to 8 bases. The CDR3 loop spans 15 amino acids. The V gene's germline CDR1 is LNHNV and CDR2 YYDKDF (reference sequence). The CDR3, as DNA: TGTGCCACCAGCAGAACAGGGAGCTCCTACAATGAGCAGTTCTTC. Protein product: CATSRTGSSYNEQFF.

This clonotype has more than one count but fewer than ten. This chain links TRBV6-2 or TRBV6-3 with TRBJ2-5, with 10 bases lining up with TRBD2. With V trimmed by 2 bases and J by 5 bases, 8 bases remained unmatched. Germline CDR1 MNHEY, CDR2 SVGEGT. The CDR3 is made up of 16 amino acids. The CDR3 loop is CASSYPASGGHETQYF. CDR3 DNA: TGTGCCAGCAGTTACCCCGCTAGCGGGGGTCACGAGACCCAGTACTTC.

The chain joins TRBV20-1 to TRBJ1-2; D might be TRBD1 (6 bases). The CDR3 sequence is 14 residues long. Trimming pared 6 bases from V and 6 bases from J, leaving 20 bases between. Germline CDR1 and CDR2: DFQATT and SNEGSKA (reference sequence). The DNA of the CDR3 is TGCAGTGCCGACAACGCCGGGACATTCGATGGCTACACCTTC. It encodes CSADNAGTFDGYTF.

The chain links TRBV10-3 to TRBJ1-1; 11 nucleotides agree with TRBD1. V lost 7 bases, J lost 0 bases, and 7 bases stayed unmatched. The germline gives CDR1 ENHRY, CDR2 SYGVKD. This CDR3 is 16 amino acids long. The CDR3 nucleotides read TGTGCCATCACCGCCGGGACAGGGGGTTTGAACACTGAAGCTTTCTTT. It translates to CAITAGTGGLNTEAFF.

V is TRBV6-5 and J is TRBJ2-1; D is ambiguous. Germline V gene data show CDR1 as MNHEY and CDR2 as SVGAGI. CDR3 size: 17 residues. Deletions cut 2 bases from V and 7 bases from J, with 21 bases between. CDR3 in DNA: TGTGCCAGCAGTTACCGGCCCCCCGACCGCAAACTAAATGAGCAGTTCTTC. The encoded protein is CASSYRPPDRKLNEQFF.